The 19 T cell receptor beta chains reported below all come from one sample, sequenced in a study of technical replicates of blood from a handful of donors. This table comes from immunoSEQ multiplex PCR, and its TCRdb copy is limited to in-frame clones, with some not included. The data show about 83,000 clones, around 96% seen once. Sequencing input: T cells isolated from PBMCs. The receptors derive from a human donor in good health.

The rearrangement uses TRBV5-1 and TRBJ2-1, with 10 bases lining up with TRBD2. This CDR3 has 14 residues. After removal of 2 bases from V and 7 bases from J, the junction contained 3 bases not matched to a gene. Germline V lookup: CDR1 SGHRS, CDR2 YFSETQ. The DNA of the CDR3 is TGCGCCAGCAGCTTCCCTAGCGGGAGTAATGAGCAGTTCTTC. This gives the protein CASSFPSGSNEQFF.

The rearrangement links TRBV7-9 to TRBJ1-2; D is uncertain. V lost 6 bases and J 8 bases, leaving 10 bases between the germline ends. There are 11 residues in the CDR3. CDR1 and CDR2 from the germline V gene are SEHNR and FQNEAQ (reference sequence). The CDR3 nucleotides read TGTGCCAGCAGAAAGACTGGGGGCTACACCTTC. As protein: CASRKTGGYTF. Drawing the rest from reference TRBV7-9 and TRBJ1-2, the complete variable domain is DTGVSQNPRHKITKRGQNVTFRCDPISEHNRLYWYRQTLGQGPEFLTYFQNEAQLEKSRLLSDRFSAERPKGSFSTLEIQRTEQGDSAMYLCASRKTGGYTFGSGTRLTVV.

The chain carries TRBV15 and TRBJ2-7, with TRBD1 identical over 11 bases. Germline V gives CDR1 LNHNV, CDR2 YYDKDF (reference sequence). The CDR3 has 14 amino acids. After removal of 5 bases from V and 5 bases from J, the junction contained 5 bases not matched to a gene. DNA of the CDR3: TGTGCCACCAGCCCCCGGACAGGGGGCCACGAGCAGTACTTC. Its protein is CATSPRTGGHEQYF.

This sequence joins TRBV6-1 and TRBJ2-1, with D perhaps matching TRBD2 (6 bases). The V and J ends lost 0 bases and 6 bases respectively, with 15 bases between them. Germline loops: CDR1 MNHNS, CDR2 SASEGT. The CDR3 is 16 amino acids. CDR3 sequence reads: CASSEAAGRGANEQFF. CDR3 bases: TGTGCCAGCAGTGAAGCGGCCGGGAGAGGGGCCAATGAGCAGTTCTTC.

The rearrangement uses TRBV4-2 and TRBJ2-5; TRBD2 matches 8 bases. Germline assignment: CDR1 LGHNA and CDR2 YNFKEQ. V was pared by 0 bases and J by 4 bases, with 1 base of the junction left unmatched. The CDR3 is 14 residues long. The CDR3 loop is CASSQDLAGETQYF. CDR3 coding DNA: TGTGCCAGCAGCCAAGATCTAGCGGGAGAGACCCAGTACTTC.

The chain employs TRBV7-7 and TRBJ2-3; D is unresolved. Germline CDR1 SSHAT, CDR2 FNYEAQ (reference sequence). The germline V and J ends were trimmed by 1 base and 3 bases, with 5 bases remaining between them. The CDR3 extends over 13 amino acids. CDR3 residues: CASSLDITDTQYF. The CDR3 DNA is TGTGCCAGCAGCTTAGATATAACAGATACGCAGTATTTT. Using reference TRBV7-7 and TRBJ2-3 for the parts outside the CDR3, the full variable domain is GAGVSQSPRYKVTKRGQDVTLRCDPISSHATLYWYQQALGQGPEFLTYFNYEAQPDKSGLPSDRFSAERPEGSISTLTIQRTEQRDSAMYRCASSLDITDTQYFGPGTRLTVL.

The V gene is TRBV6-1, the J gene TRBJ2-6; D gene uncertain. The CDR3 extends over 15 amino acids. Germline V CDR1 and CDR2: MNHNS, SASEGT. Deletions cut 6 bases from V and 0 bases from J, with 9 bases between. DNA for the CDR3: TGTGCCAGCAGAGCAATAGACTCTGGGGCCAACGTCCTGACTTTC. Translation: CASRAIDSGANVLTF.

V and J are TRBV6-1 and TRBJ1-1; D is uncertain. V lost 3 bases to trimming and J lost 5 bases, with 7 bases between them. Germline assignment: CDR1 MNHNS and CDR2 SASEGT. The CDR3 contains 12 residues. CDR3 in amino acids: CASSEGGTEAFF. The CDR3 DNA reads TGTGCCAGCAGTGAGGGAGGAACTGAAGCTTTCTTT.

The chain joins TRBV11-2 to TRBJ1-1; TRBD1 is a possible D gene (5 bases). Germline values: CDR1 SGHAT, CDR2 FQNNGV. This CDR3 is built from 14 residues. The ends were cut back, 6 bases at V and 5 bases at J, with 16 bases in the middle. This CDR3 reads CASRFSGVGTEAFF. Here the CDR3 DNA reads TGTGCCAGCAGATTTTCGGGGGTAGGGACTGAAGCTTTCTTT.

The chain couples TRBV9 to TRBJ2-7; TRBD2 matches 13 bases. The ends lost 0 bases at V and 2 bases at J; junction bases unmatched: 8. CDR1 and CDR2 (germline): SGDLS, YYNGEE. The CDR3 is made up of 18 amino acids. The CDR3 reads CASSVGLAGGEPTYEQYF. The CDR3 coding sequence is TGTGCCAGCAGCGTAGGACTAGCGGGAGGTGAACCCACCTACGAGCAGTACTTC.

V is TRBV7-9 and J is TRBJ1-3; no reliable D call. Germline-derived CDR1 and CDR2 are SEHNR and FQNEAQ (reference sequence). The CDR3 length is 15 residues. Trimming took off 1 base at V and 0 bases at J, with 7 bases between the two ends. Written as DNA, the CDR3 is TGTGCCAGCAGCTTAGAGTGGCACTCTGGAAACACCATATATTTT. Translating gives CASSLEWHSGNTIYF.

This sequence joins TRBV7-9 and TRBJ2-6, with 14 bases that match TRBD2. The germline V gene encodes CDR1 SEHNR and CDR2 FQNEAQ (reference sequence). This CDR3 is 19 amino acids long. Trimming removed 3 bases from V and 0 bases from J; junction bases left unmatched: 4. Written as DNA, the CDR3 is TGTGCCAGCAGCTTGGGACTAGCGGGAGTTGGCTCTGGGGCCAACGTCCTGACTTTC. Its translation is CASSLGLAGVGSGANVLTF. Complete variable domain (other parts from reference TRBV7-9 and TRBJ2-6): DTGVSQNPRHKITKRGQNVTFRCDPISEHNRLYWYRQTLGQGPEFLTYFQNEAQLEKSRLLSDRFSAERPKGSFSTLEIQRTEQGDSAMYLCASSLGLAGVGSGANVLTFGAGSRLTVL.

This sequence joins TRBV5-6 and TRBJ1-2; 7 bases map to TRBD1. V lost 5 bases, J lost 4 bases, and 5 bases stayed unmatched. The CDR3 covers 13 residues. Germline V lookup: CDR1 SGHDT, CDR2 YYEEEE. This CDR3 reads CASRGQTLYGYTF. The DNA for the CDR3 is TGTGCCAGCAGGGGACAGACCCTCTATGGCTACACCTTC.

The rearrangement links TRBV7-9 to TRBJ2-7; D may be TRBD2 (5 bases). Trimming shortened V by 6 bases and J by 5 bases, and 11 bases separated the two germline ends. Per the germline V gene, CDR1 is SEHNR and CDR2 is FQNEAQ (reference sequence). This CDR3 has 12 residues. The CDR3 coding sequence is TGTGCCAGCAGTACGGGGAGTAACGAGCAGTACTTC. Amino acids: CASSTGSNEQYF.

The chain carries TRBV18 and TRBJ2-2; D perhaps matches TRBD1 (6 bases). Germline values: CDR1 KGHSH, CDR2 LQKENI. Trimming cost V 3 bases and J 1 base, with 9 bases left between them. CDR3 length: 15 amino acids. The CDR3 bases are TGTGCCAGCTCACCCCAGGGACAGAACACCGGGGAGCTGTTTTTT. Its translation: CASSPQGQNTGELFF.

V gene TRBV5-1 combines with J gene TRBJ2-1; 8 bases fit TRBD2. The germline V gene has CDR1 SGHRS and CDR2 YFSETQ. With V trimmed by 4 bases and J by 10 bases, 19 bases remained unmatched. CDR3 size: 17 residues. The CDR3 nucleotides are TGCGCCAGCAGCCCTGCACGTAGACTAGCGCGACTAACCGAGCAGTTCTTC. It specifies CASSPARRLARLTEQFF. Supplemented by reference TRBV5-1 and TRBJ2-1, the full variable domain reads KAGVTQTPRYLIKTRGQQVTLSCSPISGHRSVSWYQQTPGQGLQFLFEYFSETQRNKGNFPGRFSGRQFSNSRSEMNVSTLELGDSALYLCASSPARRLARLTEQFFGPGTRLTVL.

The chain uses TRBV6-5 and TRBJ2-7; TRBD2 aligns across 15 bases. The trim removed 2 bases at V and 7 bases at J, leaving 0 bases unmatched. Looked up from germline, CDR1 is MNHEY and CDR2 is SVGAGI. CDR3 length equals 14 residues. In DNA form, the CDR3 reads TGTGCCAGCAGTTACGGACTAGCGGGAGGGGAGCAGTACTTC. It encodes CASSYGLAGGEQYF.

The V and J genes are TRBV7-9 and TRBJ2-2, with D perhaps TRBD2 (5 bases). CDR3 size: 15 residues. Trimming took off 1 base at V and 4 bases at J, with 10 bases between the two ends. Germline V gives CDR1 SEHNR, CDR2 FQNEAQ (reference sequence). The CDR3 loop is CASSLVIATTGELFF. The CDR3 DNA sequence: TGTGCCAGCAGCTTAGTTATAGCGACCACCGGGGAGCTGTTTTTT.

The V and J genes are TRBV4-3 and TRBJ2-3, with D possibly matching TRBD2 (6 bases). V gave up 1 base and J gave up 2 bases, with 13 bases separating them. Looked up from germline, CDR1 is LGHNA and CDR2 is YSLEER. The CDR3 length is 16 residues. The DNA of the CDR3 is TGCGCCAGCAGCCAAGTTGAAGGGACTGCCACAGATACGCAGTATTTT. Amino acid sequence: CASSQVEGTATDTQYF.